Reported below is one T cell receptor (beta chain). Antigen unknown. This record comes from a study of T cell responses to AZD1222 COVID-19 vaccine. Turning to the study itself: Second-dose groups at about 4 or about 12 weeks were pooled.

Assay used: immunoSEQ multiplex PCR; TCRdb lists only in-frame clones, some missing. The data contain roughly 150,000 clones, about nine tenths of them singletons. Study-wide results and limits: Targeting of unmutated variant regions was reportedly seen in nearly half of spike-specific TCRs. The breadth and depth of Spike-specific TCRs increased once two AZD1222 doses had been given. Spike was spanned by vaccine-associated CD4 TCRs, with dominance at 160-218 and 743-854.

Trimming left V 1 base short and J 4 bases short, with 16 bases between. Germline lookup yields CDR1 SEHNR and CDR2 FQNEAQ (reference sequence). The CDR3 sequence is 16 residues long. The gene calls are TRBV7-9 and TRBJ1-2; possible D gene TRBD1, 5 bases. The receptor comes from an adult in good health. The sample in question was peripheral blood, obtained on day 0 of AZD1222 vaccination. CDR3 nucleotide sequence: TGTGCCAGCAGCTTAGGGCCCAGAGGGGTTCCCTATGGCTACACCTTC. This translates into CASSLGPRGVPYGYTF. Complete variable domain (other parts from reference TRBV7-9 and TRBJ1-2): DTGVSQNPRHKITKRGQNVTFRCDPISEHNRLYWYRQTLGQGPEFLTYFQNEAQLEKSRLLSDRFSAERPKGSFSTLEIQRTEQGDSAMYLCASSLGPRGVPYGYTFGSGTRLTVV.